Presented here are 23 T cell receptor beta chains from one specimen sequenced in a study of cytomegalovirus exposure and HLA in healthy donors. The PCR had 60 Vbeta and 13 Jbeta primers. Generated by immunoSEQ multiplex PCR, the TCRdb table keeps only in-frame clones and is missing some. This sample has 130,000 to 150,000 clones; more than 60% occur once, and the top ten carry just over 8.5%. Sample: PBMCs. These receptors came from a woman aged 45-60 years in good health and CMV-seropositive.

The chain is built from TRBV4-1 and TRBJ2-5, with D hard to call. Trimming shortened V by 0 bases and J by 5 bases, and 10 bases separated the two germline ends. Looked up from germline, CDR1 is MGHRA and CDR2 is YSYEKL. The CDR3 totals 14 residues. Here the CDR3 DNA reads TGCGCCAGCAGCCAAGATGATAGCCCGGAGACCCAGTACTTC. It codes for CASSQDDSPETQYF.

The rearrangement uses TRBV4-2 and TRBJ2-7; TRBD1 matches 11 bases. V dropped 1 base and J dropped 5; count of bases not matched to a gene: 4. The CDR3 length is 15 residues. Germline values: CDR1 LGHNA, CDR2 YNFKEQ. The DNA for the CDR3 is TGTGCCAGCAGCCAAGGGACAGGGGGCGTGAACGAGCAGTACTTC. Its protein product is CASSQGTGGVNEQYF.

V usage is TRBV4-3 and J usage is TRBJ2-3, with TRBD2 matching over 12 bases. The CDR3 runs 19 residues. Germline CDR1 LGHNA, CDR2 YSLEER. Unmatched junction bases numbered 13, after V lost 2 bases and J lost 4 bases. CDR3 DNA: TGCGCCAGCAGCCAAACTCCTAGCGGGGGGGCCGGTGTATCAGATACGCAGTATTTT. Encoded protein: CASSQTPSGGAGVSDTQYF.

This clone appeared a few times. For the CDR3, the DNA is TGTGCCAGCATTCAGATTGGCAGCTACAATGAGCAGTTCTTC. This sequence encodes CASIQIGSYNEQFF. The chain combines TRBV2 with TRBJ2-1; D unresolved. V was pared by 7 bases and J by 3 bases, with 13 bases between. Germline lookup yields CDR1 SNHLY and CDR2 FYNNEI. CDR3 size: 14 residues.

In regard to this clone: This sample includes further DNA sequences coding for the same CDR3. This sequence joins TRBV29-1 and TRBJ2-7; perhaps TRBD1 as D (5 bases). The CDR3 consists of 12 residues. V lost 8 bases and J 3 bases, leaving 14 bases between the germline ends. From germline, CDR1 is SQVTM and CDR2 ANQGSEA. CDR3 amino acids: CSTRTNFYEQYF. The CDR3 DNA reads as TGCAGCACCCGGACAAATTTCTACGAGCAGTACTTC.

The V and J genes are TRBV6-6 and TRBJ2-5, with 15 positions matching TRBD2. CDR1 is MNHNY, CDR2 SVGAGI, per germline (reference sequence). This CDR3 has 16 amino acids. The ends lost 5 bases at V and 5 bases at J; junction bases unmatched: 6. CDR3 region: CASSPGTSGGKETQYF. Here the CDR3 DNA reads TGTGCCAGCAGTCCCGGGACTAGCGGGGGGAAGGAGACCCAGTACTTC.

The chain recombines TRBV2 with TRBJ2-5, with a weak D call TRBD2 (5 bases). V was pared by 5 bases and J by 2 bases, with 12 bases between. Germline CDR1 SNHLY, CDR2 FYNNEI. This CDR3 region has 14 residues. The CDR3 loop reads CASSRGQAQETQYF. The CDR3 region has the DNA TGTGCCAGCAGTCGAGGGCAAGCACAAGAGACCCAGTACTTC.

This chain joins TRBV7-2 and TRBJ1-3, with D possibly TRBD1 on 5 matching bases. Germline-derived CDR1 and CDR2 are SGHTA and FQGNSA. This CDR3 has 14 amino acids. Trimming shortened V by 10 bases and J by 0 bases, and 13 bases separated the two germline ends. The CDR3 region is CATMPGGSGNTIYF. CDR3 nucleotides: TGTGCCACCATGCCCGGGGGCTCTGGAAACACCATATATTTT. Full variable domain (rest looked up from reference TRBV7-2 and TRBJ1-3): GAGVSQSPSNKVTEKGKDVELRCDPISGHTALYWYRQSLGQGLEFLIYFQGNSAPDKSGLPSDRFSAERTGGSVSTLTIQRTQQEDSAVYLCATMPGGSGNTIYFGEGSWLTVV.

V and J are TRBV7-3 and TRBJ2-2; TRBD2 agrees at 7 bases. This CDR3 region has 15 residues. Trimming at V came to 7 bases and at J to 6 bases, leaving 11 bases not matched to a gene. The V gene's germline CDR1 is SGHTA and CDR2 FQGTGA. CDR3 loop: CASNPTGGLAGELFF. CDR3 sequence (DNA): TGTGCCAGCAACCCCACCGGGGGGTTGGCCGGGGAGCTGTTTTTT. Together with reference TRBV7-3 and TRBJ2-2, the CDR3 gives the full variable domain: GAGVSQTPSNKVTEKGKYVELRCDPISGHTALYWYRQSLGQGPEFLIYFQGTGAADDSGLPNDRFFAVRPEGSVSTLKIQRTERGDSAVYLCASNPTGGLAGELFFGEGSRLTVL.

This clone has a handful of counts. For the CDR3, the DNA is TGTGCCAGCAGTGTTGCGGGCCCGACTCAGTACTTC. Translation: CASSVAGPTQYF. V usage is TRBV2 and J usage is TRBJ2-7, with a possible D match to TRBD2 (5 bases). V gave up 4 bases and J gave up 10 bases, with 14 bases separating them. The CDR3 extends over 12 amino acids. Germline V gene lookup returns CDR1 SNHLY and CDR2 FYNNEI.

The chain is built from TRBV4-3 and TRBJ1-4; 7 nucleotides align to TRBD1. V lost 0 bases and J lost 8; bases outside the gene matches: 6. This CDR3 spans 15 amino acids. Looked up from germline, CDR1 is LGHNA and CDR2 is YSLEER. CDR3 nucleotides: TGCGCCAGCAGCCAAGATGGCCAGGGGGACGAAAAACTGTTTTTT. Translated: CASSQDGQGDEKLFF.

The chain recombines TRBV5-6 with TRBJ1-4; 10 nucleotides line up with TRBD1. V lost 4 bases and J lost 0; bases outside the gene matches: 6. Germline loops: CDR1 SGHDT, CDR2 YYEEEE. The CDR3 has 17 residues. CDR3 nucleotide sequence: TGTGCCAGCAGCGCGAGGGACAGGGGAGCAACTAATGAAAAACTGTTTTTT. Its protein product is CASSARDRGATNEKLFF.

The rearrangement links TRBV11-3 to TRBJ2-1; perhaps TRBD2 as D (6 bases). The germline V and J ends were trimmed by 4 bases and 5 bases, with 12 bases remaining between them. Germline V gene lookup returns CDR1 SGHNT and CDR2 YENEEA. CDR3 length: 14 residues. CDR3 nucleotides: TGTGCCAGCAGCTCTAGCGATTGGAACAATGAGCAGTTCTTC. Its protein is CASSSSDWNNEQFF. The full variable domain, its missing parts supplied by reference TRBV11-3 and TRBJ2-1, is EAGVVQSPRYKIIEKKQPVAFWCNPISGHNTLYWYLQNLGQGPELLIRYENEEAVDDSQLPKDRFSAERLKGVDSTLKIQPAELGDSAVYLCASSSSDWNNEQFFGPGTRLTVL.

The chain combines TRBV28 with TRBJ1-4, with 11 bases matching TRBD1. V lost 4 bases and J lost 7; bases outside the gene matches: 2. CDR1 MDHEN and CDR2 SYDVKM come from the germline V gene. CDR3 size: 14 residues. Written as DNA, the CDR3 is TGTGCCAGCAGTTCGGGACAGGGGGTTGAAAAACTGTTTTTT. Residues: CASSSGQGVEKLFF.

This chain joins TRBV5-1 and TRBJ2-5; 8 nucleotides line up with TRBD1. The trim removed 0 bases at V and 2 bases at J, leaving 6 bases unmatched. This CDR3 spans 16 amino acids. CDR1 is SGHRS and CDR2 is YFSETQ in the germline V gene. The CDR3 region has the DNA TGCGCCAGCAGCTTGGCCGGGACAGGCGCGCAAGAGACCCAGTACTTC. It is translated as CASSLAGTGAQETQYF.

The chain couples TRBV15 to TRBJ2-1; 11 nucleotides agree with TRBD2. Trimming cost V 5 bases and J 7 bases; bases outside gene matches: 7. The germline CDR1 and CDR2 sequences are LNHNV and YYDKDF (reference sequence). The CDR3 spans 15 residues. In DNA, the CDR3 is TGTGCCACCAGCTTACTAGCGGGGGTAGGGAATGAGCAGTTCTTC. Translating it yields CATSLLAGVGNEQFF.

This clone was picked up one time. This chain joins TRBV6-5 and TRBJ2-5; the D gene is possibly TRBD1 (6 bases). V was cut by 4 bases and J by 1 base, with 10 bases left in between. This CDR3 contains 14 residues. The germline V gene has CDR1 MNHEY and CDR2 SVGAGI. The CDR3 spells CASSSTGPQETQYF. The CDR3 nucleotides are TGTGCCAGCAGTTCCACAGGGCCCCAAGAGACCCAGTACTTC.

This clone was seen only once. The CDR3 here is CASTGSPRGELFF. CDR3 coding DNA: TGTGCCAGCACCGGATCGCCTAGAGGGGAGCTGTTTTTT. The chain recombines TRBV2 with TRBJ2-2, with D hard to call. The germline V and J ends were trimmed by 7 bases and 8 bases, with 14 bases remaining between them. Germline CDR1 SNHLY, CDR2 FYNNEI. The CDR3 loop spans 13 amino acids.

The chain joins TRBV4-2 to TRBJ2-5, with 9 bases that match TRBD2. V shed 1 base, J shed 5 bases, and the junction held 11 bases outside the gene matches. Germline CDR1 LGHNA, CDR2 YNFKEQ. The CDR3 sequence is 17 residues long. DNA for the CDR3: TGTGCCAGCAGCCAAGGAAACGGCGGGGGGGCTGCGGAGACCCAGTACTTC. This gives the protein CASSQGNGGGAAETQYF.

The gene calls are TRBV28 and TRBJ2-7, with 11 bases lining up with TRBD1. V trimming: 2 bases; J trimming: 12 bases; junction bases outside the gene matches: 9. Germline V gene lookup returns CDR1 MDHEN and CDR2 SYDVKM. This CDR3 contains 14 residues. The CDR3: CASSLGTGGTRWYF. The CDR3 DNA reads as TGTGCCAGCAGTTTAGGGACAGGGGGAACGAGGTGGTACTTC.

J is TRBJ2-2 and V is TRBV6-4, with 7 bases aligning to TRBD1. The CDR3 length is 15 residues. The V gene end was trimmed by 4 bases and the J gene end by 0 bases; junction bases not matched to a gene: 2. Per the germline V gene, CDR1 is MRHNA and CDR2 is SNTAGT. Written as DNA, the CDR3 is TGTGCCAGCAGTGGGGGGACAGCGAACACCGGGGAGCTGTTTTTT. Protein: CASSGGTANTGELFF.

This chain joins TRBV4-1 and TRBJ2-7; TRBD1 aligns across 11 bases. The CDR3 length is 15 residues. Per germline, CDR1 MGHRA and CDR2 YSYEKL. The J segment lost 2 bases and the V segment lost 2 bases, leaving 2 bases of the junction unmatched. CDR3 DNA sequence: TGCGCCAGCAGCCAAAGGACAGGGGGCGCCTACGAGCAGTACTTC. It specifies CASSQRTGGAYEQYF.

The CDR3: CASSPPTGNYGYTF. In DNA form, the CDR3 reads TGTGCCAGCAGCCCTCCGACAGGAAATTATGGCTACACCTTC. This chain uses TRBV5-4 with TRBJ1-2; perhaps TRBD1 as D (6 bases). V was clipped by 4 bases and J by 5 bases, with 15 bases between them. The CDR3 runs 14 residues. Germline CDR1 is SGHNT and CDR2 is YYREEE (reference sequence).